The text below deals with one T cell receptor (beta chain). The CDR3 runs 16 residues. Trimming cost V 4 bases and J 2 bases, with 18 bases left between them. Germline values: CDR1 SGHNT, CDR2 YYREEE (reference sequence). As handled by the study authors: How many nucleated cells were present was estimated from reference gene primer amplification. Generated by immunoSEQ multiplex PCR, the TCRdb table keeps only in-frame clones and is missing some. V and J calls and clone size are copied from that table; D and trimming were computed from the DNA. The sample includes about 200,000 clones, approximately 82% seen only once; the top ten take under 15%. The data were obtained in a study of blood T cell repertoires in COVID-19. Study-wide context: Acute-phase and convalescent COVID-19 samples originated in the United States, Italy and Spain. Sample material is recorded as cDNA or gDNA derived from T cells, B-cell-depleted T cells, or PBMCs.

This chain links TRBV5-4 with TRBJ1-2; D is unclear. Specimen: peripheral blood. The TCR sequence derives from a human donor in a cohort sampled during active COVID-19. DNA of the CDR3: TGTGCCAGCAGCCGAAATAACAGAAAATTCAACTATGGCTACACCTTC. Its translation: CASSRNNRKFNYGYTF.